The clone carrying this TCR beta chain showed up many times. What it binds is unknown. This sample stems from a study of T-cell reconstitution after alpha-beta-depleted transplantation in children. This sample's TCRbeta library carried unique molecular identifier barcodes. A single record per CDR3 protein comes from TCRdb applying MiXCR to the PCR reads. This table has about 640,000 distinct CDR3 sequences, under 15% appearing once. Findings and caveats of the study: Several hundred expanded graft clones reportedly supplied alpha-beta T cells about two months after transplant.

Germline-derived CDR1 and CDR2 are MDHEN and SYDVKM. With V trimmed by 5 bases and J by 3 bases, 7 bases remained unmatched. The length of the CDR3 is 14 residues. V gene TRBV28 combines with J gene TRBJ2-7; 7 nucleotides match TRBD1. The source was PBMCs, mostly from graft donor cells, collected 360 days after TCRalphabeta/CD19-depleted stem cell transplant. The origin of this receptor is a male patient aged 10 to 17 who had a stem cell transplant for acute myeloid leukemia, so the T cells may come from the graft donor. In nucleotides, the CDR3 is TGTGCCAGCAGTACCTACCGGGACAGCTACGAGCAGTACTTC. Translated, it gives CASSTYRDSYEQYF.